One sample yielded the 13 T cell receptor beta chains listed below, sequenced in a study of CD8 T cells in ankylosing spondylitis. TCRdb passed the 5' RACE reads through MiXCR, listing each CDR3 protein once. The repertoire has some 200,000 distinct CDR3 sequences, about 13% of them found once; the top ten carry 16%. The specimen sequenced was blood, either unsorted or a sorted T cell fraction (not recorded which). These TCRs come from a male donor with ankylosing spondylitis or in good health (not recorded which).

This clonotype has a handful of counts. This chain links TRBV20-1 with TRBJ2-1; no definite D call. The germline V gene has CDR1 DFQATT and CDR2 SNEGSKA (reference sequence). The CDR3 runs 10 residues. The V end lost 3 bases, the J end lost 4 bases, and 1 base lay between the germline ends. In nucleotides, the CDR3 is TGCAGTGCTAGTTACAATGAGCAGTTCTTC. Translated: CSASYNEQFF.

This clonotype has more than one count but fewer than ten. This rearrangement joins TRBV29-1 to TRBJ1-1; the match to TRBD1 covers 10 bases. From germline, CDR1 is SQVTM and CDR2 ANQGSEA. The CDR3 contains 13 residues. The V segment lost 6 bases and the J segment 8 bases; nucleotides outside the gene matches: 9. The CDR3 nucleotides read TGCAGCGTGGCCGGGACAGGGGATCGGGAAGCTTTCTTT. Translation: CSVAGTGDREAFF.

This clonotype was counted ten times or more. The rearrangement uses TRBV5-1 and TRBJ2-7; no clear D gene. Trimming took off 7 bases at V and 2 bases at J, with 7 bases between the two ends. This CDR3 spans 11 amino acids. CDR1 and CDR2 (germline): SGHRS, YFSETQ. DNA of the CDR3: TGCGCCAGCGGCGACACCTACGAGCAGTACTTC. Translated, it gives CASGDTYEQYF.

This clonotype showed up many times. The V call is TRBV6-1, the J call TRBJ2-6, with D perhaps given as TRBD1 or TRBD2 (5 bases each). Looked up from germline, CDR1 is MNHNS and CDR2 is SASEGT. Trimming pared 3 bases from V and 2 bases from J, leaving 5 bases between. The CDR3 loop spans 14 amino acids. The CDR3 spells CASSEGAGANVLTF. DNA of the CDR3: TGTGCCAGCAGTGAGGGGGCTGGGGCCAACGTCCTGACTTTC.

CDR3 in amino acids: CASRGGDTVYEQYF. For the CDR3, the DNA is TGTGCCAGCAGGGGAGGGGACACGGTCTACGAGCAGTACTTC. This rearrangement joins TRBV5-5 to TRBJ2-7, with D perhaps TRBD2 (7 bases). CDR1 SGHKS and CDR2 YYEKEE come from the germline V gene (reference sequence). V was pared by 5 bases and J by 3 bases, with 15 bases between. The CDR3 length is 14 residues.

This clonotype has a handful of counts. The rearrangement joins TRBV12-3 or TRBV12-4 to TRBJ1-6, with TRBD1 matching 8 bases. The CDR3 is 14 residues long. J lost 10 bases, V lost 5 bases, and 7 bases had no gene match. This CDR3 reads CASSPDRGGSPLHF. CDR3 sequence (DNA): TGTGCCAGCAGTCCCGACAGGGGAGGGTCACCCCTCCACTTT.

CDR3 amino acids: CASSIGDRGTEAFF. DNA of the CDR3: TGTGCCAGTAGTATAGGGGACAGGGGCACTGAAGCTTTCTTT. This chain connects TRBV19 to TRBJ1-1; 10 positions match TRBD1. The CDR3 has 14 residues. Germline CDR1 reads LNHDA; CDR2 reads SQIVND (reference sequence). V was clipped by 1 base and J by 4 bases; unmatched bases: 0.

The V call is TRBV5-6, the J call TRBJ2-1; TRBD2 might be the D (6 bases). The CDR3 is made up of 14 amino acids. Germline assignment: CDR1 SGHDT and CDR2 YYEEEE. Between the trimmed V and J ends, which lost 0 bases and 8 bases, there was a span of 12 bases. The CDR3 region is CASSLGGLGDEQFF. The DNA of the CDR3 is TGTGCCAGCAGCTTGGGGGGACTGGGGGATGAGCAGTTCTTC.

Ten or more counts support this clonotype. The rearrangement uses TRBV5-1 and TRBJ2-1; D not certain. The V gene's germline CDR1 is SGHRS and CDR2 YFSETQ. Trimming left V 2 bases short and J 8 bases short, with 11 bases between. The length of the CDR3 is 13 residues. The CDR3 DNA reads TGCGCCAGCAGCTTAGAAGGAGAGGATGAGCAGTTCTTC. Protein product: CASSLEGEDEQFF.

This clonotype has just a few counts. V and J are TRBV6-5 and TRBJ1-1; 9 bases are shared with TRBD1. The CDR3 is made up of 14 amino acids. Germline V lookup: CDR1 MNHEY, CDR2 SVGAGI. With 5 bases clipped from V and 1 base from J, the junction kept 2 bases outside the gene matches. The CDR3 loop is CASSNRGPNTEAFF. The CDR3 nucleotides are TGTGCCAGCAGTAACAGGGGGCCGAACACTGAAGCTTTCTTT.

This clonotype has at least ten counts. The chain links TRBV3-1 to TRBJ1-4; D uncertain. V lost 5 bases and J lost 0, with 13 bases in between. Per the germline V gene, CDR1 is LGHDT and CDR2 is YNNKEL (reference sequence). There are 16 residues in the CDR3. CDR3 in DNA: TGTGCCAGCAGCTCTCACCCCTTTGCAACTAATGAAAAACTGTTTTTT. Translated: CASSSHPFATNEKLFF.

This clonotype was counted ten times or more. The chain links TRBV20-1 to TRBJ2-2; TRBD1 matches 8 bases. The CDR3 totals 14 residues. Trimming removed 0 bases from V and 3 bases from J; junction bases left unmatched: 0. CDR1 DFQATT and CDR2 SNEGSKA come from the germline V gene (reference sequence). In DNA form, the CDR3 reads TGCAGTGCTAGAGAGACAGGGGACACCGGGGAGCTGTTTTTT. Translation gives CSARETGDTGELFF.

The sample holds many counts of this clonotype. This chain joins TRBV5-1 and TRBJ1-1; no clear D. CDR1 is SGHRS, CDR2 YFSETQ, per germline. The CDR3 consists of 13 residues. Deletions cut 8 bases from V and 6 bases from J, with 17 bases between. CDR3 bases: TGCGCCAGTCACACCGGCACTTCTCCTGAAGCTTTCTTT. Its protein is CASHTGTSPEAFF.